This record looks at one T cell receptor beta chain sequence and its context. Its antigen is undetermined. The sample is drawn from a study of vaccination effects on CD4 cells after COVID-19. On the study more broadly: Everyone in the study got two shots of either the BNT162b2 or mRNA-1273 vaccine.

Repertoires were generated with immunoSEQ multiplex PCR, while TCRdb's copy carries only in-frame clones and drops some. This sample has about 79,000 clones, with approximately 74% found just once. In the ViraFEST assay, antigen-specific CD4+ clonotypes were identified by expansion after peptide-pool stimulation. With more than nine days of culture completed, CD4+ T cells were isolated. Supplemented with around 11 IU/ml IL-2 and roughly 9.2 ug/ml peptides, about 2 million PBMC per well were kept in culture. CDR3 size: 15 residues. V dropped 6 bases and J dropped 0; count of bases not matched to a gene: 5. CDR1 and CDR2 (germline): MNHEY, SVGAGI.

Sequences were derived from CD4+ T cells from PBMCs cultured with HCoV-229E spike peptides, sampled before COVID-19 vaccination. This chain joins TRBV6-5 and TRBJ2-7; 10 bases are shared with TRBD1. This receptor was identified in a human donor who received a COVID-19 vaccine. The CDR3 DNA is TGTGCCAGCAGACCGGGACAGGGGAGCTCCTACGAGCAGTACGTC. Protein sequence: CASRPGQGSSYEQYV.